The sequence of this T cell receptor beta chain was determined in a study of T cells in Graves' hyperthyroidism and ophthalmopathy. V lost 3 bases and J 0 bases, leaving 9 bases between the germline ends. This CDR3 spans 16 amino acids. This clonotype occurred many times. The TCR beta CDR3 regions underwent amplification using RNA transcripts as the source. The HTBI primer set drove a first-round RT-PCR of the TCR CDR3. TCRdb reprocessed the multiplex PCR reads via MiXCR and lists one record per CDR3 protein. The table shows approximately 210,000 distinct CDR3 sequences, with under 20% occurring only once. Hyperthyroidism in the patients, aged 18 to 65, was newly diagnosed and under 2 months in duration. Patients were excluded because of uncontrolled infection, other autoimmune disease, pregnancy or lactation.

The rearrangement joins TRBV12-3 or TRBV12-4 to TRBJ1-6, with TRBD1 as a possible D gene (5 bases). The receptor's source is a man aged 45-65 years with Graves' hyperthyroidism. Sequenced material: blood. This CDR3 is CASSFSGFSYNSPLHF. The CDR3 DNA is TGTGCCAGCAGTTTTTCAGGGTTCTCCTATAATTCACCCCTCCACTTT.